Following are 24 T cell receptor beta chains from one sample sequenced in a study of CD8 T cells in Susac syndrome. RNA totalling about 0.5 to 1 ug underwent reverse transcription with random hexamers. Each CDR3 protein is one row after TCRdb ran MiXCR on the immunoSEQ multiplex PCR reads. The table includes more than 85,000 distinct CDR3 sequences, just under 95% detected once. Sequencing was done on a sample of CD4+ T cells from PBMCs. These receptors were obtained from a human donor with Susac syndrome.

J is TRBJ2-1 and V is TRBV6-2 or TRBV6-3; D unresolved. The CDR3 contains 13 residues. Trimming took 4 bases from V and 2 from J, leaving 6 bases between them. Germline-derived CDR1 and CDR2 are MNHEY and SVGEGT. CDR3 in DNA: TGTGCCAGCAGTTCACCAGCCTACAATGAGCAGTTCTTC. Translation: CASSSPAYNEQFF.

The gene calls are TRBV20-1 and TRBJ2-3; D could derive from TRBD1 or TRBD2 (5 bases each). Germline-derived CDR1 and CDR2 are DFQATT and SNEGSKA (reference sequence). V was pared by 0 bases and J by 1 base, with 14 bases between. CDR3 length equals 16 residues. The CDR3 DNA reads TGCAGTGCTAGAGATGGGAGAGGGGTGGGCACAGATACGCAGTATTTT. The encoded protein is CSARDGRGVGTDTQYF.

The chain couples TRBV20-1 to TRBJ1-5; a possible D gene is TRBD1 (6 bases). V shed 0 bases and J shed 5 bases, with 20 bases lying between them. The CDR3 extends over 17 amino acids. Germline CDR1 is DFQATT and CDR2 is SNEGSKA (reference sequence). CDR3 region: CSARDGGLGVGDQPQHF. CDR3 nucleotide sequence: TGCAGTGCTAGAGATGGGGGGCTGGGGGTAGGAGATCAGCCCCAGCATTTT.

The chain couples TRBV7-9 to TRBJ2-3; maybe TRBD2 (6 bases). Germline V gene lookup returns CDR1 SEHNR and CDR2 FQNEAQ (reference sequence). CDR3 size: 16 residues. Trimming cost V 5 bases and J 7 bases, with 22 bases left between them. The CDR3 loop is CASSVLSGKLPNTQYF. The CDR3 DNA reads as TGTGCCAGCAGCGTACTTAGCGGAAAGCTTCCGAATACGCAGTATTTT. The complete variable domain, with remaining parts taken from reference TRBV7-9 and TRBJ2-3, reads DTGVSQNPRHKITKRGQNVTFRCDPISEHNRLYWYRQTLGQGPEFLTYFQNEAQLEKSRLLSDRFSAERPKGSFSTLEIQRTEQGDSAMYLCASSVLSGKLPNTQYFGPGTRLTVL.

The chain joins TRBV11-3 to TRBJ2-1; a possible D gene is TRBD1 (6 bases). V lost 5 bases and J lost 8, with 13 bases in between. Germline lookup yields CDR1 SGHNT and CDR2 YENEEA. The CDR3 has 13 residues. CDR3 sequence (DNA): TGTGCCAGCAGCCCAGGGACATCTTATGAGCAGTTCTTC. Translation: CASSPGTSYEQFF.

The rearrangement joins TRBV30 to TRBJ2-5; possibly TRBD2 for D (5 bases). V lost 1 base to trimming and J lost 9 bases, with 12 bases between them. Germline V gene lookup returns CDR1 GTSNPN and CDR2 SVGIG (reference sequence). The CDR3 has 12 residues. CDR3 bases: TGTGCCTGGAGTGCAAATCTCGGGGCCCAGTACTTC. It yields the protein CAWSANLGAQYF.

The rearrangement joins TRBV5-1 to TRBJ1-1; D is unclear. Trimming shortened V by 5 bases and J by 0 bases, and 11 bases separated the two germline ends. The CDR3 length is 14 residues. The germline V gene has CDR1 SGHRS and CDR2 YFSETQ. The CDR3 DNA follows: TGCGCCAGCAGTACGGACGGTATGAACACTGAAGCTTTCTTT. This encodes CASSTDGMNTEAFF.

The rearrangement joins TRBV25-1 to TRBJ2-7; D not certain. CDR1 is MGHDK, CDR2 SYGVNS, per germline. V lost 6 bases to trimming and J lost 4 bases, with 10 bases between them. The CDR3 consists of 12 residues. The CDR3 protein is CASRRTAYEQYF. DNA for the CDR3: TGTGCCAGCAGGCGGACCGCGTACGAGCAGTACTTC.

The CDR3 loop reads CATSRDFIGEAFF. CDR3 bases: TGTGCCACCAGCAGAGATTTTATAGGCGAAGCTTTCTTT. V is TRBV15 and J is TRBJ1-1; D is unresolved. Germline CDR1 LNHNV, CDR2 YYDKDF (reference sequence). The CDR3 totals 13 residues. Trimming left V 0 bases short and J 8 bases short, with 10 bases between.

V and J are TRBV5-1 and TRBJ1-1; maybe TRBD1 (5 bases). Trimming removed 3 bases from V and 5 bases from J, with 14 bases in between. The CDR3 spans 14 residues. CDR1 is SGHRS, CDR2 YFSETQ, per germline. The CDR3 region is CASSSGTGRTEAFF. The CDR3 DNA is TGCGCCAGCAGCTCCGGGACGGGGAGAACTGAAGCTTTCTTT.

This clonotype was recorded once. The chain links TRBV29-1 to TRBJ1-3; no definite D call. There are 13 residues in the CDR3. Germline loops: CDR1 SQVTM, CDR2 ANQGSEA. Trimming removed 6 bases from V and 0 bases from J, with 9 bases in between. The DNA for the CDR3 is TGCAGCGTCTTACCGAGCTCTGGAAACACCATATATTTT. This translates into CSVLPSSGNTIYF.

The V and J genes are TRBV6-4 and TRBJ1-1; D is unclear. Germline V CDR1 and CDR2: MRHNA, SNTAGT. V dropped 2 bases and J dropped 0 bases, with 4 bases sitting between them. This CDR3 spans 13 amino acids. CDR3 sequence reads: CASSDDVNTEAFF. DNA for the CDR3: TGTGCCAGCAGTGACGATGTGAACACTGAAGCTTTCTTT.

The chain couples TRBV3-1 to TRBJ1-6, with a tentative D call TRBD1 (5 bases). From germline, CDR1 is LGHDT and CDR2 YNNKEL (reference sequence). Trimming left V 4 bases short and J 9 bases short, with 16 bases between. The CDR3 covers 15 residues. CDR3 bases: TGTGCCAGCAGCCTCTTACAGGATGGGGGTTCACCCCTCCACTTT. Its translation is CASSLLQDGGSPLHF.

The chain has TRBV24-1 and TRBJ2-1; 7 nucleotides match TRBD1. Germline V CDR1 and CDR2: KGHDR, SFDVKD. Trimming removed 6 bases from V and 10 bases from J; junction bases left unmatched: 8. The CDR3 consists of 13 residues. CDR3 region: CATSLRQGGEQFF. The CDR3, as DNA: TGTGCCACCAGTTTGAGACAGGGCGGAGAGCAGTTCTTC.

The V call is TRBV4-1, the J call TRBJ2-2; 7 positions match TRBD1. V shed 1 base and J 6 bases; nucleotides not matched to a gene: 8. This CDR3 is 16 amino acids long. CDR1 is MGHRA, CDR2 YSYEKL, per germline. The CDR3 bases are TGCGCCAGCAGCCAAGCAGACAGACAGGGAGCCGGGGAGCTGTTTTTT. It yields the protein CASSQADRQGAGELFF.

J is TRBJ2-7 and V is TRBV7-2, with D perhaps TRBD1 (6 bases). Looked up from germline, CDR1 is SGHTA and CDR2 is FQGNSA. With 6 bases removed from V and 4 bases from J, the gap between germline ends came to 13 bases. The CDR3 sequence is 13 residues long. CDR3 DNA sequence: TGTGCCAGCAGAGCAACAGGGAATTACGAGCAGTACTTC. Translation gives CASRATGNYEQYF.

The V gene is TRBV20-1, the J gene TRBJ2-2; the D gene is possibly TRBD2 (6 bases). Deletions cut 4 bases from V and 6 bases from J, with 21 bases between. The length of the CDR3 is 16 residues. The germline V gene has CDR1 DFQATT and CDR2 SNEGSKA (reference sequence). In DNA, the CDR3 is TGCAGTGCTACCAGGGTAGGAGGGGAAGGTGCCGGGGAGCTGTTTTTT. It translates to CSATRVGGEGAGELFF.

The rearrangement uses TRBV20-1 and TRBJ2-2, with D maybe TRBD1 (5 bases). The V end was cut by 4 bases, the J end by 7 bases, with 13 bases between. There are 13 residues in the CDR3. Germline CDR1 is DFQATT and CDR2 is SNEGSKA (reference sequence). The DNA for the CDR3 is TGCAGTGCTAAGGCCCACAGGAGCGGGGAGCTGTTTTTT. Protein sequence: CSAKAHRSGELFF.

The chain combines TRBV3-1 with TRBJ1-1; D unclear. CDR1 is LGHDT, CDR2 YNNKEL, per germline (reference sequence). The CDR3 spans 15 residues. Trimming cost V 0 bases and J 5 bases, with 13 bases left between them. The CDR3 loop is CASSQDHMGYTEAFF. The CDR3 nucleotides are TGTGCCAGCAGCCAAGATCATATGGGGTATACTGAAGCTTTCTTT.

The rearrangement uses TRBV2 and TRBJ2-5; 7 bases are shared with TRBD1. The CDR3 loop spans 13 amino acids. The germline gives CDR1 SNHLY, CDR2 FYNNEI. V was clipped by 7 bases and J by 3 bases; unmatched bases: 5. CDR3 bases: TGTGCCAGCAACAACGACAGGGAAGAGACCCAGTACTTC. Translating it yields CASNNDREETQYF.

V gene TRBV3-1 combines with J gene TRBJ1-2; no clear D gene. The CDR3 loop spans 13 amino acids. Germline loops: CDR1 LGHDT, CDR2 YNNKEL (reference sequence). V lost 0 bases to trimming and J lost 4 bases, with 6 bases between them. Written as DNA, the CDR3 is TGTGCCAGCAGCCAAGAGCCCGTCTATGGCTACACCTTC. It codes for CASSQEPVYGYTF.

The V call is TRBV18, the J call TRBJ2-3; 7 nucleotides align to TRBD2. Germline CDR1 is KGHSH and CDR2 is LQKENI. The V segment lost 8 bases and the J segment 0 bases; nucleotides outside the gene matches: 5. This CDR3 is built from 14 residues. The DNA for the CDR3 is TGTGCCAGCCGAGAGGGACTAAGCACAGATACGCAGTATTTT. It yields the protein CASREGLSTDTQYF.

The V gene is TRBV13, the J gene TRBJ2-5; D remains unclear. CDR3 length: 15 amino acids. V was shortened by 5 bases and J by 2 bases, with 15 bases between the two germline ends. Germline CDR1 is PRHDT and CDR2 is FYEKMQ (reference sequence). The CDR3 is CASSTSFGGQETQYF. CDR3 coding DNA: TGTGCCAGCAGCACCTCCTTTGGCGGACAAGAGACCCAGTACTTC.

This clonotype was detected only once. The rearrangement uses TRBV5-1 and TRBJ2-1; a possible D gene is TRBD1 (6 bases). Germline assignment: CDR1 SGHRS and CDR2 YFSETQ. V lost 3 bases and J 14 bases, leaving 18 bases between the germline ends. This CDR3 has 13 amino acids. This CDR3 is CASSSAGDGFKFF. CDR3 in DNA: TGCGCCAGCAGCTCCGCAGGGGATGGATTTAAGTTCTTC.